This TCR beta chain was captured by sequencing in a study of a mutant IDH1 vaccine in newly diagnosed glioma. Study-level information: Vaccine administration was initiated 4-6 weeks following radiotherapy alone, or with temozolomide cycles. Previous care, which was radiotherapy, temozolomide, or both, most often involved both.

Sequencing used immunoSEQ multiplex PCR; TCRdb keeps in-frame clones, though not all of them. This table has around 50,000 clones, around 85% appearing once. This CDR3 spans 15 amino acids. Germline CDR1 reads SGHRS; CDR2 reads YFSETQ. J was trimmed by 0 bases and V by 4 bases; bases with no gene match: 2. Time point meaning: week 47, end of study. Every vaccine dose comprised 300 ug of mutant IDH1 20-mer peptide plus topical imiquimod. Each donor presented with a new WHO grade 3 or 4 astrocytoma that tested IDH1-mutant and showed ATRX loss. Worth noting for this clone: Its antigen is still unknown.

The receptor comes from a woman between 25 and 40 years old with glioma. Some clones in this sample may be carry-over from other donors' samples. The sequencing here drew on PBMCs, taken from a glioma patient whose treatment included an IDH1 peptide vaccine. The chain joins TRBV5-1 to TRBJ1-2, with 11 bases fitting TRBD1. CDR3 in amino acids: CASSRDRGSNYGYTF. As DNA, the CDR3 is TGCGCCAGCAGCCGGGACAGGGGGTCTAACTATGGCTACACCTTC.